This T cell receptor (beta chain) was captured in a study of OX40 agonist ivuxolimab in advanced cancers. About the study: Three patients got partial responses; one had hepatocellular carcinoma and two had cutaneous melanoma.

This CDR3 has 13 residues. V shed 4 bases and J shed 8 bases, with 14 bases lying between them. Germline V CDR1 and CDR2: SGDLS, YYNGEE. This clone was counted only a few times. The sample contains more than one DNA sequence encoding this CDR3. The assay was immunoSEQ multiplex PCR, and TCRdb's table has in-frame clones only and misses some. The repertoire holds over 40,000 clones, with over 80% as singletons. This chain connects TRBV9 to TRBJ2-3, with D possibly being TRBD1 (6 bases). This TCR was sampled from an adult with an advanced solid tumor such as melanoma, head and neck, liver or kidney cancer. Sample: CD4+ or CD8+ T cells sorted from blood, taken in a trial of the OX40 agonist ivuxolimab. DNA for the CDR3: TGTGCCAGCAGCACCCCCGACAGGAGTACGCAGTATTTT. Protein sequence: CASSTPDRSTQYF. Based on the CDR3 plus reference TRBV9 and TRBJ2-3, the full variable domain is DSGVTQTPKHLITATGQRVTLRCSPRSGDLSVYWYQQSLDQGLQFLIQYYNGEERAKGNILERFSAQQFPDLHSELNLSSLELGDSALYFCASSTPDRSTQYFGPGTRLTVL.